The present T cell receptor beta chain was sequenced within a study of blood T cell repertoires in COVID-19 (dated by TCRdb to 2018 to 2020). The study in broad terms: Collaborator samples came from the United States, Italy and Spain and covered acute and convalescent phases of COVID-19. The dataset comprised deeply sampled blood TCRbeta repertoires from subjects exposed to, actively infected with, or recovered from COVID-19. The material from the prospective study consisted of cDNA or gDNA derived from T cells, B-cell-depleted T cells, or PBMCs. The samples were drawn from two sources: the first 160 participants of the ongoing ImmuneRACE study, and 1,000 to 1,500 subjects contributed by 6 global collaborators. The sample metadata nearly always contained a de-identified subject ID, COVID-19 status, age in years and sex. The repertoires were released in a freely available public database intended as a resource for research on the immune response to SARS-CoV-2. HLA class I and class II types, where available, came from metadata supplied by the sample provider rather than from assay-based typing.

A word on this clone: Its recognized antigen is unknown. Within one base of it there is no much larger clone, and no base qualities were kept.

Points the paper makes about the study in general: Clinical and demographic metadata were provided uncurated, with the amount varying by source and participant.

TCRbeta CDR3 regions were amplified from genomic DNA by means of the immunoSEQ Assay, a bias-controlled multiplex PCR. Per the source publication's procedure: Within the assay, amplification of reference gene primers was used to estimate how many nucleated cells each sample contained. To quantify the absolute abundance of each unique TCRbeta CDR3 rearrangement, sequence reads were collapsed and filtered. For each sample, productive Simpson clonality was calculated as the square root of Simpson's diversity index over productive rearrangements. TCRdb re-hosts the immuneACCESS table, in-frame sequences only. Its copies lack some clones; in the studies checked, an unresolved V gene accounts for under half of them, and the cause for the rest is not known. V, J and clone size are those of that table, while D and trimming were read from the DNA. In this sample the table shows 200,000 to 250,000 clones, roughly 80% of which occur a single time. The ten largest clonotypes hold about a sixth of the sample.

Looking up the germline V gene yields CDR1 SGHTA and CDR2 FQGNSA. V has 5 bases trimmed and J has 1 base trimmed; junction bases matching no gene number 6. The CDR3 covers 15 residues, taking in both the cysteine and the phenylalanine. Just CDR3 DNA is preserved here, 45 bases in frame from base 1. The collaborating institutions used their own protocols to collect whole blood in K2EDTA tubes. For TCRbeta analysis, collaborators shipped samples in one of three forms: frozen whole blood, isolated PBMCs, or DNA extracted from either of those sample types. This TCR derives from a woman older than 75 with active or convalescent COVID-19. Sequenced material: peripheral blood. The chain was built from TRBV7-2 and TRBJ1-1; TRBD1 aligns with 8 central bases. Here the CDR3 is given as CASSQDRAWNTEAFF. The DNA is as follows: TGTGCCAGCAGCCAGGACAGGGCTTGGAACACTGAAGCTTTCTTT.